This TCR beta chain was identified in a study of T cell responses to AZD1222 COVID-19 vaccine. A remark on this clone: Antigen specificity is unknown.

The CDR3 length is 16 residues. Germline V gene data show CDR1 as SGHTA and CDR2 as FQGNSA. The ends were cut back, 1 base at V and 0 bases at J, with 11 bases in the middle. Method: immunoSEQ multiplex PCR; TCRdb's copy keeps in-frame clones and lacks some. The data contain about 100,000 clones, roughly 89% of them seen just once; the ten biggest clones take up under 4%. Broader study findings: Samples come after the peak T cell response, not at day 14. White British people made up most donors, females outnumbered males, and clonal diversity was possibly underestimated.

This sequence joins TRBV7-2 and TRBJ2-3; D might be TRBD1 or TRBD2, each matching 5 bases. The starting material was peripheral blood, obtained on day 0 of AZD1222 vaccination. The source of this sequence is an adult in good health. CDR3 region: CASSLVGGDSTDTQYF. DNA of the CDR3: TGTGCCAGCAGCTTAGTCGGTGGGGACAGCACAGATACGCAGTATTTT.